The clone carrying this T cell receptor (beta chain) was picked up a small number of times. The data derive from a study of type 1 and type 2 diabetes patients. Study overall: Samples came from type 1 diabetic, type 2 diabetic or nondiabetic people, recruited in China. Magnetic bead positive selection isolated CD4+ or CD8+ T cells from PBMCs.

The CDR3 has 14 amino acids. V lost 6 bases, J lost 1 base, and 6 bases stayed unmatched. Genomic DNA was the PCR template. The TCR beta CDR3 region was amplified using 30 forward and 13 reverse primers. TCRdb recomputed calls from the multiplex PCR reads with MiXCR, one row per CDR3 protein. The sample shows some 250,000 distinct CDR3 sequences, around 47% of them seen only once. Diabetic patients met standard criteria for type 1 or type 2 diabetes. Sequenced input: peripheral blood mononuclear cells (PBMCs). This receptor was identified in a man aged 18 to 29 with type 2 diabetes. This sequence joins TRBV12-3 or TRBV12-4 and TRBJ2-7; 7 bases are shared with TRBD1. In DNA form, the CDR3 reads TGTGCCAGCAGCATTAGGACAGGATCCTACGAGCAGTACTTC. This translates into CASSIRTGSYEQYF.